Listed below are T cell receptor beta chains from one sample, sequenced in a study of regulatory T cells in long-lasting Graves disease. TCRdb ran MiXCR on the multiplex PCR reads and lists one entry per CDR3 protein. The sample has more than 300,000 distinct CDR3 sequences; about 23% are singletons. Sample: peripheral blood mononuclear cells (PBMCs), taken when the disease was refractory, from a patient treated with antithyroid drugs. These receptors were obtained from a woman in her forties with Graves disease. Both conserved end residues are part of each CDR3. A D gene is named only where the DNA matches it firmly. Rows may omit the clone size; those that give it use once, few, many or a size class.

D gene: TRBD2
J gene: TRBJ2-1
V gene: TRBV4-2
clone size: few
CDR3 DNA: TGTGCCAGCAGCCAACGACTAGCGGGAGACAATGAGCAGTTCTTC
CDR3 protein: CASSQRLAGDNEQFF

D gene: NA
J gene: TRBJ1-1
V gene: TRBV20-1
clone size: NA
CDR3 DNA: TGCAGTGCTGCACAATCAGTGAGTGCTTTCTTT
CDR3 protein: CSAAQSVSAFF

D gene: NA
J gene: TRBJ1-1
V gene: TRBV28
clone size: many
CDR3 DNA: TGTGCCAGCAGTTTTTTTCCTTCGCCGAACACTGAAGCTTTCTTT
CDR3 protein: CASSFFPSPNTEAFF

D gene: TRBD1
J gene: TRBJ2-7
V gene: TRBV12-3/TRBV12-4
clone size: many
CDR3 DNA: TGTGCCAGCAACAATTTAGGGGGACAGGGCGGTAGAAACGAGCAGTACTTC
CDR3 protein: CASNNLGGQGGRNEQYF

D gene: NA
J gene: TRBJ2-2
V gene: TRBV2
clone size: many
CDR3 DNA: TGTGCCAGCAGGAACAGCCCCTCTGGCGGGGAGCTGTTTTTT
CDR3 protein: CASRNSPSGGELFF

D gene: NA
J gene: TRBJ2-1
V gene: TRBV19
clone size: NA
CDR3 DNA: TGTGCCAGTAGCCACCCGGGTCCCTACAATGAGCAGTTCTTC
CDR3 protein: CASSHPGPYNEQFF

D gene: TRBD1
J gene: TRBJ1-1
V gene: TRBV5-1
clone size: few
CDR3 DNA: TGCGCCAGCAGCTCCGGGACAGGGAACACTGAAGCTTTCTTT
CDR3 protein: CASSSGTGNTEAFF

D gene: TRBD2
J gene: TRBJ2-7
V gene: TRBV2
clone size: NA
CDR3 DNA: TGTGCCAGCAGCTTGACTCGGACTAGCGGGAGAGGCGAGCAGTACTTC
CDR3 protein: CASSLTRTSGRGEQYF

D gene: TRBD2
J gene: TRBJ2-2
V gene: TRBV5-1
clone size: NA
CDR3 DNA: TGCGCCAGCGGCAGGACTAGCGGAAACACCGGGGAGCTGTTTTTT
CDR3 protein: CASGRTSGNTGELFF

D gene: NA
J gene: TRBJ1-5
V gene: TRBV12-3/TRBV12-4
clone size: many
CDR3 DNA: TGTGCCAGCAGTTCCGACCGCCAGGGTCAGCCCCAGCATTTT
CDR3 protein: CASSSDRQGQPQHF

D gene: TRBD1
J gene: TRBJ1-1
V gene: TRBV7-6
clone size: few
CDR3 DNA: TGTGCCAGCAGCTTAAGACAGGGATCAGTCACAGACACTGAAGCTTTCTTT
CDR3 protein: CASSLRQGSVTDTEAFF

D gene: NA
J gene: TRBJ2-1
V gene: TRBV28
clone size: many
CDR3 DNA: TGTGCCAGCAGATCCAGGGGTGAGCAGTTCTTC
CDR3 protein: CASRSRGEQFF

D gene: NA
J gene: TRBJ1-2
V gene: TRBV28
clone size: NA
CDR3 DNA: TGTGCCAGCAGCCCATGGCCCAGAGCTAACTATGGCTACACCTTC
CDR3 protein: CASSPWPRANYGYTF

D gene: NA
J gene: TRBJ2-4
V gene: TRBV6-2/TRBV6-3
clone size: NA
CDR3 DNA: TGTGCCAGCAGTACCCCCCGGGGAACCGCCAAAAACATTCAGTACTTC
CDR3 protein: CASSTPRGTAKNIQYF

D gene: NA
J gene: TRBJ2-7
V gene: TRBV6-5
clone size: many
CDR3 DNA: TGTGCCAGCAGTTACTCGGCTTATGAAGGAGGCTACGAGCAGTACTTC
CDR3 protein: CASSYSAYEGGYEQYF

D gene: NA
J gene: TRBJ2-5
V gene: TRBV28
clone size: many
CDR3 DNA: TGTGCCAGCAGTTTCCACAGGGGGGGGCAAGAGACCCAGTACTTC
CDR3 protein: CASSFHRGGQETQYF

D gene: NA
J gene: TRBJ2-1
V gene: TRBV6-2/TRBV6-3
clone size: NA
CDR3 DNA: TGTGCCAGCAGTAAGGGACTTTTCCCTTACGATGAGCAGTTCTTC
CDR3 protein: CASSKGLFPYDEQFF

D gene: NA
J gene: TRBJ2-4
V gene: TRBV19
clone size: once
CDR3 DNA: TGTGCCAGTAGTATACAGGGACCCAGCATTCAGTACTTC
CDR3 protein: CASSIQGPSIQYF

D gene: TRBD2
J gene: TRBJ2-5
V gene: TRBV9
clone size: NA
CDR3 DNA: TGTGCCAGCAGCGCAGGGGCTAGCGGGAACCAAGAGACCCAGTACTTC
CDR3 protein: CASSAGASGNQETQYF

D gene: TRBD2
J gene: TRBJ2-3
V gene: TRBV28
clone size: NA
CDR3 DNA: TGTGCCAGCAGTTTTCTAGCGGGATTTGCGGGAGATACGCAGTATTTT
CDR3 protein: CASSFLAGFAGDTQYF

D gene: TRBD2
J gene: TRBJ2-5
V gene: TRBV2
clone size: many
CDR3 DNA: TGTGCCAGCAGTAACCCGGGACTAGCGGGAGAGGAGACCCAGTACTTC
CDR3 protein: CASSNPGLAGEETQYF

D gene: NA
J gene: TRBJ1-3
V gene: TRBV6-2/TRBV6-3
clone size: few
CDR3 DNA: TGTGCCAGCAGTTACTCCATCGACTTCTCTGGAAACACCATATATTTT
CDR3 protein: CASSYSIDFSGNTIYF

D gene: NA
J gene: TRBJ2-7
V gene: TRBV12-3/TRBV12-4
clone size: many
CDR3 DNA: TGTGCCAGCAGTCCAGGCCGTTGGGGAGTTTCCTACGAGCAGTACTTC
CDR3 protein: CASSPGRWGVSYEQYF

D gene: NA
J gene: TRBJ2-4
V gene: TRBV28
clone size: many
CDR3 DNA: TGTGCCAGCAGTTTAAATAGCGGAGGGGGTAAAAACATTCAGTACTTC
CDR3 protein: CASSLNSGGGKNIQYF

D gene: NA
J gene: TRBJ1-4
V gene: TRBV25-1
clone size: few
CDR3 DNA: TGTGCCAGCAGTGGGGACACTCCAACTAATGAAAAACTGTTTTTT
CDR3 protein: CASSGDTPTNEKLFF

D gene: TRBD1
J gene: TRBJ1-4
V gene: TRBV16
clone size: few
CDR3 DNA: TGTGCCAGCAGCCACGACAGGGGTTCTAATGAAAAACTGTTTTTT
CDR3 protein: CASSHDRGSNEKLFF

D gene: NA
J gene: TRBJ1-1
V gene: TRBV28
clone size: many
CDR3 DNA: TGTGCCAGCAGAATCGACAGAGAAAACACTGAAGCTTTCTTT
CDR3 protein: CASRIDRENTEAFF

D gene: NA
J gene: TRBJ1-5
V gene: TRBV9
clone size: NA
CDR3 DNA: TGTGCCAGCAGCAAACGGGGAGGGGATCAGCCCCAGCATTTT
CDR3 protein: CASSKRGGDQPQHF

D gene: TRBD1
J gene: TRBJ1-6
V gene: TRBV7-6
clone size: few
CDR3 DNA: TGTGCCAGCAGCTTAAGGACAGGGGATTCACCCCTCCACTTT
CDR3 protein: CASSLRTGDSPLHF

D gene: NA
J gene: TRBJ1-1
V gene: TRBV19
clone size: many
CDR3 DNA: TGTGCCAGTAGGAAAGGAGGAATGAACACTGAAGCTTTCTTT
CDR3 protein: CASRKGGMNTEAFF

D gene: NA
J gene: TRBJ1-6
V gene: TRBV7-2
clone size: NA
CDR3 DNA: TGTGCCAGCAGTAGGGAGGCCAGCTCCTATAATTCACCCCTCCACTTT
CDR3 protein: CASSREASSYNSPLHF

D gene: NA
J gene: TRBJ2-7
V gene: TRBV2
clone size: many
CDR3 DNA: TGTGCCAGCAGTGGCCATTCCGACAGCCTTGAGCAGTACTTC
CDR3 protein: CASSGHSDSLEQYF

D gene: TRBD1
J gene: TRBJ2-2
V gene: TRBV28
clone size: NA
CDR3 DNA: TGTGCCAGCAGTTTAGAGGGGGCGCGTCGCACCGGGGAGCTGTTTTTT
CDR3 protein: CASSLEGARRTGELFF

D gene: TRBD2
J gene: TRBJ2-1
V gene: TRBV10-3
clone size: NA
CDR3 DNA: TGTGCCATCAGTGAGAGACTAGCGGGCCAAGACAGCTCCTACAATGAGCAGTTCTTC
CDR3 protein: CAISERLAGQDSSYNEQFF

D gene: NA
J gene: TRBJ2-2
V gene: TRBV6-1
clone size: NA
CDR3 DNA: TGTGCCAGCAGGGGTTTAGTCGGGGAGCTGTTTTTT
CDR3 protein: CASRGLVGELFF

D gene: TRBD1
J gene: TRBJ2-7
V gene: TRBV12-3/TRBV12-4
clone size: many
CDR3 DNA: TGTGCCAGCAGCAAAGACAGGGGGTGGAGGTCCTACGAGCAGTACTTC
CDR3 protein: CASSKDRGWRSYEQYF

D gene: TRBD2
J gene: TRBJ2-7
V gene: TRBV6-2/TRBV6-3
clone size: NA
CDR3 DNA: TGTGCCAGCAGACGGACTAGCGGGTACATCCCCTACGAGCAGTACTTC
CDR3 protein: CASRRTSGYIPYEQYF

D gene: NA
J gene: TRBJ1-6
V gene: TRBV2
clone size: many
CDR3 DNA: TGTGCCAGCAGCCAAGAGAATAATAATTCACCCCTCCACTTT
CDR3 protein: CASSQENNNSPLHF

D gene: TRBD1
J gene: TRBJ2-7
V gene: TRBV5-8
clone size: few
CDR3 DNA: TGTGCCAGCAGCTTGGCCGGGACAGGGAACAACGAGCAGTACTTC
CDR3 protein: CASSLAGTGNNEQYF

D gene: NA
J gene: TRBJ2-7
V gene: TRBV27
clone size: many
CDR3 DNA: TGTGCCAGCACCCAAGGGTCTAAGCAGTACTTC
CDR3 protein: CASTQGSKQYF

D gene: NA
J gene: TRBJ1-5
V gene: TRBV6-1
clone size: many
CDR3 DNA: TGTGCCAGGGCAGGGGATTTAGGTCAGCCCCAGCATTTT
CDR3 protein: CARAGDLGQPQHF

D gene: NA
J gene: TRBJ2-7
V gene: TRBV29-1
clone size: NA
CDR3 DNA: TGCAGCGTTGAAGACGGTGACAGTTCCTACGAGCAGTACTTC
CDR3 protein: CSVEDGDSSYEQYF

D gene: TRBD2
J gene: TRBJ2-7
V gene: TRBV29-1
clone size: NA
CDR3 DNA: TGCAGCGTTTGGTCCGGACTAGCGGACGAGCAGTACTTC
CDR3 protein: CSVWSGLADEQYF

D gene: TRBD1
J gene: TRBJ1-5
V gene: TRBV28
clone size: many
CDR3 DNA: TGTGCCAGCAGTTCCCAGGACAGGGGAAAGGGCAATCAGCCCCAGCATTTT
CDR3 protein: CASSSQDRGKGNQPQHF